This entry lists 23 T cell receptor beta chains sequenced from one sample in a study of cytomegalovirus exposure and HLA in healthy donors. PCR primers comprised 60 Vbeta and 13 Jbeta primers. Sequenced by immunoSEQ multiplex PCR; TCRdb stores in-frame clones only, minus some. The repertoire holds around 110,000 clones, with roughly 73% as singletons. Sequencing used PBMCs. These receptors were collected from a woman in her 30s in good health and CMV-seronegative.

V is TRBV5-4 and J is TRBJ2-4; 12 nucleotides agree with TRBD1. The CDR3 is 16 residues long. V was clipped by 4 bases and J by 6 bases; unmatched bases: 8. Germline-derived CDR1 and CDR2 are SGHNT and YYREEE (reference sequence). The CDR3 region has the DNA TGTGCCAGCAGCAACCGGGACAGGGGGCTTAGAAACATTCAGTACTTC. Translated: CASSNRDRGLRNIQYF.

The CDR3 here is CASSLAGPYNEQFF. CDR3 DNA sequence: TGTGCCAGCAGTTTAGCGGGGCCCTACAATGAGCAGTTCTTC. The chain carries TRBV5-8 and TRBJ2-1, with TRBD2 matching over 8 bases. This CDR3 is built from 14 residues. Germline-derived CDR1 and CDR2 are SGHTS and YDEGEE. After removal of 5 bases from V and 2 bases from J, the junction contained 3 bases not matched to a gene. The full variable domain, its missing parts supplied by reference TRBV5-8 and TRBJ2-1, is EAGVTQSPTHLIKTRGQQATLRCSPISGHTSVYWYQQALGLGLQFLLWYDEGEERNRGNFPPRFSGRQFPNYSSELNVNALELEDSALYLCASSLAGPYNEQFFGPGTRLTVL.

This sequence joins TRBV4-1 and TRBJ2-7, with 12 bases lining up with TRBD2. This CDR3 is built from 18 residues. CDR1 is MGHRA, CDR2 YSYEKL, per germline. V shed 2 bases and J 2 bases; nucleotides not matched to a gene: 10. The CDR3 region is CASSQLPTGLAGTYEQYF. CDR3 sequence (DNA): TGCGCCAGCAGCCAACTCCCAACCGGACTAGCGGGGACCTACGAGCAGTACTTC.

The chain is built from TRBV2 and TRBJ2-7; 9 bases match TRBD1. J lost 7 bases, V lost 8 bases, and 6 bases had no gene match. The CDR3 contains 12 residues. CDR1 and CDR2 from the germline V gene are SNHLY and FYNNEI. CDR3 sequence: CASSGQGWEQYF. CDR3 in DNA: TGTGCCAGCTCGGGACAGGGATGGGAGCAGTACTTC. Looking up the rest from reference TRBV2 and TRBJ2-7 gives the full variable domain: EPEVTQTPSHQVTQMGQEVILRCVPISNHLYFYWYRQILGQKVEFLVSFYNNEISEKSEIFDDQFSVERPDGSNFTLKIRSTKLEDSAMYFCASSGQGWEQYFGPGTRLTVT.

The chain uses TRBV5-1 and TRBJ2-5; TRBD1 aligns across 8 bases. Germline lookup yields CDR1 SGHRS and CDR2 YFSETQ. Trimming took 8 bases from V and 3 from J; bases not matched to a gene: 9. The CDR3 spans 14 residues. CDR3 residues: CASGQGQGEETQYF. The CDR3 nucleotides read TGCGCCAGTGGACAGGGTCAAGGGGAAGAGACCCAGTACTTC.

This chain uses TRBV18 with TRBJ2-7, with TRBD1 identical over 7 bases. Germline V gives CDR1 KGHSH, CDR2 LQKENI. The CDR3 sequence is 15 residues long. V lost 3 bases to trimming and J lost 5 bases; unmatched junction nucleotides: 10. The chain's CDR3 is CASSPNRDSKDEQYF. CDR3 nucleotide sequence: TGTGCCAGCTCACCGAACCGGGACAGTAAGGACGAGCAGTACTTC. Complete variable domain (other parts from reference TRBV18 and TRBJ2-7): NAGVMQNPRHLVRRRGQEARLRCSPMKGHSHVYWYRQLPEEGLKFMVYLQKENIIDESGMPKERFSAEFPKEGPSILRIQQVVRGDSAAYFCASSPNRDSKDEQYFGPGTRLTVT.

This clone showed up just once. The CDR3 sequence is CASSEQGVGTEAFF. The CDR3, as DNA: TGTGCCAGCAGCGAACAGGGTGTAGGAACTGAAGCTTTCTTT. The rearrangement uses TRBV9 and TRBJ1-1; D perhaps matches TRBD1 (6 bases). The CDR3 length is 14 residues. V lost 3 bases and J 5 bases, leaving 14 bases between the germline ends. The germline V gene has CDR1 SGDLS and CDR2 YYNGEE.

The chain combines TRBV9 with TRBJ2-7; TRBD2 aligns across 7 bases. This CDR3 contains 14 residues. The V gene end was trimmed by 0 bases and the J gene end by 4 bases; junction bases not matched to a gene: 4. CDR1 SGDLS and CDR2 YYNGEE come from the germline V gene. The CDR3 DNA sequence: TGTGCCAGCAGCGTAGGCGGGAGTGATTACGAGCAGTACTTC. This codes for CASSVGGSDYEQYF.

The rearrangement joins TRBV6-4 to TRBJ2-1; weak D call: TRBD2 (6 bases). Between the trimmed V and J ends, which lost 6 bases and 6 bases, there was a span of 6 bases. The CDR3 contains 11 residues. Germline CDR1 and CDR2: MRHNA and SNTAGT. The CDR3 sequence is CASRGLNEQFF. The CDR3, as DNA: TGTGCCAGCAGGGGACTCAATGAGCAGTTCTTC.

This clone was counted a few times. The chain combines TRBV5-4 with TRBJ2-3; D is perhaps TRBD2 (5 bases). The germline V gene encodes CDR1 SGHNT and CDR2 YYREEE (reference sequence). The CDR3 contains 13 residues. Trimming removed 0 bases from V and 3 bases from J, with 5 bases in between. CDR3 bases: TGTGCCAGCAGCTTGGGACTAACAGATACGCAGTATTTT. Protein product: CASSLGLTDTQYF.

The chain combines TRBV4-1 with TRBJ1-1; D is perhaps TRBD1 (5 bases). The germline V gene has CDR1 MGHRA and CDR2 YSYEKL. This CDR3 spans 16 amino acids. V lost 1 base and J 1 base, leaving 13 bases between the germline ends. CDR3: CASSQGEGLANTEAFF. Written as DNA, the CDR3 is TGCGCCAGCAGCCAAGGGGAGGGGCTTGCGAACACTGAAGCTTTCTTT.

The rearrangement uses TRBV6-5 and TRBJ1-1, with D unresolved. CDR3 length: 12 amino acids. V lost 6 bases to trimming and J lost 6 bases, with 11 bases between them. Germline V gene lookup returns CDR1 MNHEY and CDR2 SVGAGI. This chain's CDR3 is CASRGSYSEAFF. The CDR3, as DNA: TGTGCCAGCAGGGGCTCGTACTCTGAAGCTTTCTTT.

This chain joins TRBV6-1 and TRBJ2-3; 7 nucleotides agree with TRBD1. V shed 5 bases and J 0 bases; nucleotides not matched to a gene: 2. Germline V gene sequence: CDR1 MNHNS, CDR2 SASEGT. The CDR3 consists of 14 residues. Here the CDR3 DNA reads TGTGCCAGCAGTACAGGGGATAGCACAGATACGCAGTATTTT. It specifies CASSTGDSTDTQYF.

A word on this clone: One junction end disagrees with the germline gene, perhaps due to a read error. The chain employs TRBV7-6 and TRBJ2-1; weak D call: TRBD2 (7 bases). CDR1 and CDR2 (germline): SGHVS, FNYEAQ. The CDR3 covers 18 residues. The chain's CDR3 is CASSSPVSGGGPYNKQFF. The CDR3 coding sequence is TGTGCCAGCAGCTCACCTGTAAGTGGCGGGGGCCCTTACAATAAGCAGTTCTTC.

This clone was seen a handful of times. The genes are TRBV5-6 and TRBJ2-2; 7 bases match TRBD1. V trimming: 5 bases; J trimming: 7 bases; junction bases outside the gene matches: 8. Germline CDR1 reads SGHDT; CDR2 reads YYEEEE. The CDR3 totals 14 residues. Here the CDR3 reads CASSTDRAVGELFF. The CDR3 DNA sequence: TGTGCCAGCAGTACAGACAGGGCGGTCGGGGAGCTGTTTTTT.

The chain has TRBV27 and TRBJ1-4; 8 nucleotides agree with TRBD1. V was clipped by 2 bases and J by 2 bases; unmatched bases: 7. The CDR3 consists of 17 residues. Germline V gene data show CDR1 as MNHEY and CDR2 as SMNVEV (reference sequence). The CDR3 DNA reads as TGTGCCAGCAGTTTAGGGTACCGGGACAGGACTAATGAAAAACTGTTTTTT. Protein: CASSLGYRDRTNEKLFF.

The chain links TRBV5-1 to TRBJ1-1, with a tentative D call TRBD1 (6 bases). Germline V gene data show CDR1 as SGHRS and CDR2 as YFSETQ. The CDR3 has 14 residues. V was clipped by 4 bases and J by 2 bases, with 12 bases between them. CDR3 in amino acids: CASSASGVNTEAFF. In DNA form, the CDR3 reads TGCGCCAGCAGCGCCTCAGGGGTAAACACTGAAGCTTTCTTT.

The V call is TRBV6-6, the J call TRBJ1-4; TRBD1 is a possible D gene (5 bases). The CDR3 runs 14 residues. V lost 0 bases to trimming and J lost 7 bases, with 9 bases between them. Per germline, CDR1 MNHNY and CDR2 SVGAGI (reference sequence). CDR3 sequence reads: CASSYSQGSEKLFF. As DNA, the CDR3 is TGTGCCAGCAGTTACTCGCAGGGCAGTGAAAAACTGTTTTTT.

The rearrangement uses TRBV4-2 and TRBJ1-1; 8 bases match TRBD1. The germline V gene encodes CDR1 LGHNA and CDR2 YNFKEQ. The CDR3 has 16 residues. The ends lost 6 bases at V and 1 base at J; junction bases unmatched: 10. CDR3 sequence: CASRRGIGQGNTEAFF. The CDR3 bases are TGTGCCAGCAGGCGAGGAATTGGACAGGGGAACACTGAAGCTTTCTTT.

CDR3 sequence: CASTWGQGVTEAFF. The CDR3 nucleotides are TGCGCCAGCACTTGGGGACAGGGGGTCACTGAAGCTTTCTTT. The chain carries TRBV5-1 and TRBJ1-1, with 11 bases identical to TRBD1. The germline gives CDR1 SGHRS, CDR2 YFSETQ. This CDR3 is 14 amino acids long. V lost 6 bases and J lost 4; bases outside the gene matches: 5.

The chain couples TRBV6-1 to TRBJ2-5; 10 positions agree with TRBD1. CDR1 is MNHNS and CDR2 is SASEGT in the germline V gene. This CDR3 is built from 14 residues. With 6 bases clipped from V and 4 bases from J, the junction kept 5 bases outside the gene matches. The CDR3 spells CASRRTGGGETQYF. The CDR3 DNA is TGTGCCAGCAGGCGGACAGGGGGAGGAGAGACCCAGTACTTC.

As regards this clone: Other DNA sequences of this sample code for an identical CDR3. The gene calls are TRBV18 and TRBJ1-1; no clear D gene. The CDR3 extends over 15 amino acids. V was cut by 3 bases and J by 2 bases, with 13 bases left in between. Looked up from germline, CDR1 is KGHSH and CDR2 is LQKENI. The chain's CDR3 is CASSPRSGGNTEAFF. The CDR3 DNA reads TGTGCCAGCTCACCGAGGAGCGGAGGAAACACTGAAGCTTTCTTT.

The gene calls are TRBV5-1 and TRBJ1-1; tentatively, D is TRBD1 (5 bases). The V and J ends lost 0 bases and 0 bases respectively, with 6 bases between them. The length of the CDR3 is 14 residues. CDR1 and CDR2 from the germline V gene are SGHRS and YFSETQ. Here the CDR3 reads CASSLEGMNTEAFF. CDR3 DNA: TGCGCCAGCAGCTTGGAGGGGATGAACACTGAAGCTTTCTTT.